This is a list of T cell receptor beta chains from one sample in a study of cytomegalovirus exposure and HLA in healthy donors. Produced via immunoSEQ multiplex PCR; TCRdb's table is partial and in-frame only. This sample has approximately 97,000 clones, with over 85% found just once. Specimen: PBMCs. Every receptor here comes from a woman between 18 and 29 years old in good health and CMV-seronegative. Each CDR3 is given with its conserved first and last residue. D genes are given only for firm matches. A row's size may be missing; if present it is once, few, many or a size class.

clone_size	v_call	j_call	d_call	cdr3_nt	cdr3_aa
.	TRBV5-1	TRBJ2-3	TRBD2	TGCGCCAGCAGCCAATTAGCGGGAGGACATTCGGGGCAGTATTTT	CASSQLAGGHSGQYF
.	TRBV5-3	TRBJ1-3	TRBD1	TGTGCCAGAAGCTTCCCGACAGGGACTGGAAACACCATATATTTT	CARSFPTGTGNTIYF
.	TRBV18	TRBJ2-7	TRBD2	TGTGCCAGCTCACCTGTGGGAGGGTACGAGCAGTACTTC	CASSPVGGYEQYF
.	TRBV19	TRBJ2-1	TRBD2	TGTGCCAGTAGACCTGACCCGGGACTAGGGCCTTACAATGAGCAGTTCTTC	CASRPDPGLGPYNEQFF
.	TRBV30	TRBJ2-2	.	TGTGCCTGGAGTCCATCAATCGGGGAGCTGTTTTTT	CAWSPSIGELFF
.	TRBV27	TRBJ1-5	.	TGTGCCAGCAGTCGGGGAGGGAGCAATCAGCCCCAGCATTTT	CASSRGGSNQPQHF
once	TRBV4-1	TRBJ1-1	.	TGCGCCAGCAGCCAAGAACAGGAGAACACTGAAGCTTTCTTT	CASSQEQENTEAFF
.	TRBV19	TRBJ1-5	.	TGTGCCAGTAGTGAAGACAGCTGGAGTCAGCCCCAGCATTTT	CASSEDSWSQPQHF
.	TRBV5-1	TRBJ2-1	TRBD2	TGCGCCAGCAGGCTGAACGGCGGGGGAACCAATGAGCAGTTCTTC	CASRLNGGGTNEQFF
.	TRBV12-5	TRBJ2-1	.	TGTGCTAGTGGTTTGGGCGGAGCGAGCTCCTACAATGAGCAGTTCTTC	CASGLGGASSYNEQFF
.	TRBV29-1	TRBJ1-1	TRBD1	TGCAGCGTTGAATCAGGGGGCACTGAAGCTTTCTTT	CSVESGGTEAFF
.	TRBV21-1	TRBJ1-2	.	TGTGCCAGCACCCACCGTAAACCAGCGGACAGAGGATATGGCTACACCTTC	CASTHRKPADRGYGYTF
.	TRBV19	TRBJ2-1	.	TGTGCCAGTAGCCAACAGGGGGGGTACAATGAGCAGTTCTTC	CASSQQGGYNEQFF
.	TRBV7-2	TRBJ1-1	.	TGTGCCAGCAGCTTAGGGAGGGGTAGGGACCTAAACACTGAAGCTTTCTTT	CASSLGRGRDLNTEAFF
.	TRBV9	TRBJ1-4	TRBD1	TGTGCCAGCAGCCCCCGACAGGGGCCTGAAAAACTGTTTTTT	CASSPRQGPEKLFF
.	TRBV4-1	TRBJ1-5	.	TGCGCCAGCAGCCAAGAGAAGGGGTACCAGCCCCAGCATTTT	CASSQEKGYQPQHF
.	TRBV30	TRBJ2-1	TRBD1	TGTGCCTGGAGTGCCCTGGACAGGGGGCATGAGCAGTTCTTC	CAWSALDRGHEQFF
.	TRBV9	TRBJ1-1	.	TGTGCCAGCAGCGTAGCCCCAGGGAACACTGAAGCTTTCTTT	CASSVAPGNTEAFF
.	TRBV7-9	TRBJ1-2	.	TGTGCCAGCAGCCCGGACAGTAACTATGGCTACACCTTC	CASSPDSNYGYTF
.	TRBV11-2	TRBJ2-4	.	TGTGCCAGCAGTTCCTTCGAACGCGCCGGTCCGGGGACCAAAAACATTCAGTACTTC	CASSSFERAGPGTKNIQYF
.	TRBV11-3	TRBJ2-1	TRBD2	TGTGCCAGCAGCTCCGCCGGGACTAGCGGGGGGGACAATGAGCAGTTCTTC	CASSSAGTSGGDNEQFF
.	TRBV5-6	TRBJ1-4	TRBD1	TGTGCCAGCAGCTGGGGGACAGCTGGTTCCGAAAAACTGTTTTTT	CASSWGTAGSEKLFF